Shown below are 21 T cell receptor beta chains from a single sample sequenced in a study of blood T cell repertoires in COVID-19. Assay: immunoSEQ multiplex PCR; the TCRdb copy retains only in-frame clones and omits some. In the table there are fewer than 350,000 clones, 75% to 95% of which are singletons. The sample comprised PBMCs or T cells enriched from blood (not recorded which). These receptors originate from a man aged 40-55 years who had been exposed to COVID-19.

This chain connects TRBV3-1 (or the pseudogene TRBV3-2) to TRBJ2-7; TRBD2 matches 8 bases. J was trimmed by 1 base and V by 6 bases; bases with no gene match: 8. This CDR3 comprises 15 residues. Per germline, CDR1 LGHDT and CDR2 YNNKEL (reference sequence). The CDR3 protein is CASRPDGRGSYEQYF. The CDR3 coding sequence is TGTGCCAGCAGACCTGACGGGAGGGGATCCTACGAGCAGTACTTC.

The chain uses TRBV24-1 and TRBJ2-7; D gene unclear. Germline V gene data show CDR1 as KGHDR and CDR2 as SFDVKD. CDR3 length: 13 amino acids. V lost 0 bases and J 1 base, leaving 3 bases between the germline ends. The chain's CDR3 is CATSDLYSYEQYF. The CDR3 region has the DNA TGTGCCACCAGTGATTTGTATTCCTACGAGCAGTACTTC.

The chain combines TRBV7-3 with TRBJ2-1, with TRBD2 matching over 9 bases. Trimming cost V 6 bases and J 7 bases; bases outside gene matches: 10. CDR3 length: 15 amino acids. Germline CDR1 is SGHTA and CDR2 is FQGTGA. For the CDR3, the DNA is TGTGCCAGCAGTCGGGCTAGCGGGATAAGAAATGAGCAGTTCTTC. It yields the protein CASSRASGIRNEQFF.

V gene TRBV7-9 combines with J gene TRBJ2-5, with 13 positions matching TRBD2. This CDR3 spans 15 amino acids. Per germline, CDR1 SEHNR and CDR2 FQNEAQ (reference sequence). V dropped 6 bases and J dropped 4; count of bases not matched to a gene: 5. The CDR3: CASSLRLAGGETQYF. In DNA, the CDR3 is TGTGCCAGCAGTTTAAGACTAGCGGGAGGAGAGACCCAGTACTTC.

CDR3 sequence reads: CAWGGGGAVYGYTF. CDR3 nucleotides: TGTGCCTGGGGGGGCGGGGGGGCCGTCTATGGCTACACCTTC. This chain joins TRBV30 and TRBJ1-2; D possibly corresponds to TRBD1 (6 bases). Germline V gene lookup returns CDR1 GTSNPN and CDR2 SVGIG (reference sequence). Trimming left V 5 bases short and J 4 bases short, with 17 bases between. The CDR3 loop spans 14 amino acids.

The chain is built from TRBV24-1 and TRBJ2-7; 10 nucleotides match TRBD1. The V gene end was trimmed by 4 bases and the J gene end by 4 bases; junction bases not matched to a gene: 6. CDR3 size: 15 residues. CDR1 is KGHDR, CDR2 SFDVKD, per germline. CDR3 coding DNA: TGTGCCACCAGTGACACCGGGACAGGGGATTACGAGCAGTACTTC. It is translated as CATSDTGTGDYEQYF.

The chain couples TRBV7-9 to TRBJ2-7, with a tentative D call TRBD2 (5 bases). This CDR3 spans 19 amino acids. Trimming removed 1 base at V and 0 bases at J, with 22 bases between. The germline gives CDR1 SEHNR, CDR2 FQNEAQ (reference sequence). CDR3 residues: CASSLGIWERGTSSYEQYF. In nucleotides, the CDR3 is TGTGCCAGCAGCTTAGGGATCTGGGAGCGCGGAACTAGCTCCTACGAGCAGTACTTC.

The chain has TRBV7-9 and TRBJ1-2; 7 positions agree with TRBD1. Trimming removed 7 bases from V and 4 bases from J; junction bases left unmatched: 15. The germline CDR1 and CDR2 sequences are SEHNR and FQNEAQ (reference sequence). CDR3 length: 16 residues. For the CDR3, the DNA is TGTGCCAGCACCAGCAACCGGGACAGCCGTTTCTATGGCTACACCTTC. It translates to CASTSNRDSRFYGYTF.

The rearrangement uses TRBV4-1 and TRBJ1-1; TRBD1 aligns across 8 bases. Losses at the gene ends were 5 bases for V and 0 bases for J; bases not matched to a gene: 5. This CDR3 contains 15 residues. The germline gives CDR1 MGHRA, CDR2 YSYEKL. The CDR3 loop reads CASSFRTGLNTEAFF. The CDR3 coding sequence is TGCGCCAGCAGCTTCCGGACAGGGTTGAACACTGAAGCTTTCTTT.

This clone was recorded a few times. V and J are TRBV20-1 and TRBJ2-5; 7 positions match TRBD2. The CDR3 has 14 residues. Trimming removed 3 bases from V and 8 bases from J; junction bases left unmatched: 12. Germline V lookup: CDR1 DFQATT, CDR2 SNEGSKA (reference sequence). CDR3 amino acids: CSASSGGGKGTQYF. The CDR3 DNA reads as TGCAGTGCTAGTTCGGGAGGCGGGAAAGGCACCCAGTACTTC.

The chain recombines TRBV28 with TRBJ1-4, with D possibly matching TRBD1 (6 bases). V lost 5 bases and J 7 bases, leaving 20 bases between the germline ends. Looked up from germline, CDR1 is MDHEN and CDR2 is SYDVKM. This CDR3 region has 16 residues. CDR3 residues: CASSPSRAGAFEKLFF. DNA for the CDR3: TGTGCCAGCAGTCCCTCCCGGGCGGGGGCATTTGAAAAACTGTTTTTT.

V usage is TRBV28 and J usage is TRBJ2-4; 9 bases align to TRBD2. CDR1 and CDR2 from the germline V gene are MDHEN and SYDVKM. The CDR3 length is 17 residues. J was trimmed by 8 bases and V by 6 bases; bases with no gene match: 17. The CDR3 region is CASSFDQAGGGTDIQYF. The DNA for the CDR3 is TGTGCCAGCAGCTTCGATCAGGCGGGGGGGGGCACGGACATTCAGTACTTC. The full variable domain, in which reference TRBV28 and TRBJ2-4 provide the parts outside the CDR3, is DVKVTQSSRYLVKRTGEKVFLECVQDMDHENMFWYRQDPGLGLRLIYFSYDVKMKEKGDIPEGYSVSREKKERFSLILESASTNQTSMYLCASSFDQAGGGTDIQYFGAGTRLSVL.

The gene calls are TRBV4-1 and TRBJ1-1; TRBD1 might be the D (5 bases). This CDR3 region has 16 residues. Germline V gene sequence: CDR1 MGHRA, CDR2 YSYEKL. The V end lost 0 bases, the J end lost 4 bases, and 15 bases lay between the germline ends. CDR3 sequence (DNA): TGCGCCAGCAGCCAAGATCCCTTGGGCGGGGCCACTGAAGCTTTCTTT. Translating it yields CASSQDPLGGATEAFF.

V and J are TRBV7-2 and TRBJ2-3, with 9 nucleotides matching TRBD2. V lost 11 bases, J lost 3 bases, and 9 bases stayed unmatched. The germline CDR1 and CDR2 sequences are SGHTA and FQGNSA. This CDR3 spans 14 amino acids. CDR3 nucleotides: TGTGCCGGCAATCTAGCGGGGAGAACAGATACGCAGTATTTT. Its protein product is CAGNLAGRTDTQYF.

The chain recombines TRBV28 with TRBJ2-7; unclear D gene. Germline V gene data show CDR1 as MDHEN and CDR2 as SYDVKM. This CDR3 is built from 14 residues. Between the trimmed V and J ends, which lost 6 bases and 2 bases, there was a span of 14 bases. CDR3 sequence reads: CASRRGSTTYEQYF. CDR3 in DNA: TGTGCCAGCAGACGAGGCAGCACGACCTACGAGCAGTACTTC.

V and J are TRBV19 and TRBJ2-1, with 9 bases that match TRBD2. There are 13 residues in the CDR3. Germline V gene data show CDR1 as LNHDA and CDR2 as SQIVND (reference sequence). V shed 4 bases, J shed 9 bases, and the junction held 4 bases outside the gene matches. The CDR3 here is CASSTQAGGEQFF. CDR3 DNA: TGTGCCAGTAGTACCCAAGCGGGAGGTGAGCAGTTCTTC. The full variable domain, with the rest looked up from reference TRBV19 and TRBJ2-1, is DGGITQSPKYLFRKEGQNVTLSCEQNLNHDAMYWYRQDPGQGLRLIYYSQIVNDFQKGDIAEGYSVSREKKESFPLTVTSAQKNPTAFYLCASSTQAGGEQFFGPGTRLTVL.

The gene calls are TRBV3-1 (or the pseudogene TRBV3-2) and TRBJ2-7; D gene uncertain. CDR3 size: 14 residues. The V and J ends lost 3 bases and 3 bases respectively, with 12 bases between them. The V gene's germline CDR1 is LGHDT and CDR2 YNNKEL (reference sequence). CDR3 sequence reads: CASSQGSPLYEQYF. In nucleotides, the CDR3 is TGTGCCAGCAGCCAGGGCAGCCCTCTCTACGAGCAGTACTTC.

For the CDR3, the DNA is TGTGCCAGTAGTATCCAAGGGGCTAGCGGAACCTACGAGCAGTACTTC. Translation: CASSIQGASGTYEQYF. The chain links TRBV19 to TRBJ2-7; 7 positions match TRBD2. The CDR3 covers 16 residues. The junction had 10 bases not matched to a gene; V was cut back by 3 bases and J by 2 bases. Germline values: CDR1 LNHDA, CDR2 SQIVND (reference sequence).

The chain couples TRBV28 to TRBJ1-2, with 7 nucleotides matching TRBD1. In germline, CDR1 is MDHEN, CDR2 SYDVKM. The CDR3 spans 14 residues. Trimming removed 7 bases from V and 7 bases from J; junction bases left unmatched: 12. CDR3 sequence (DNA): TGTGCCAGCACCACGCAGGTTCAGGGGGGTGGCTACACCTTC. Residues: CASTTQVQGGGYTF.

The chain joins TRBV19 to TRBJ2-5; TRBD1 matches 8 bases. The CDR3 has 14 residues. After removal of 5 bases from V and 4 bases from J, the junction contained 6 bases not matched to a gene. Germline V CDR1 and CDR2: LNHDA, SQIVND (reference sequence). CDR3: CASSPGQGVETQYF. The CDR3 coding sequence is TGTGCCAGTAGTCCCGGACAGGGAGTAGAGACCCAGTACTTC.

The V and J genes are TRBV28 and TRBJ1-3, with a tentative D call TRBD1 (6 bases). V lost 5 bases and J 2 bases, leaving 19 bases between the germline ends. The CDR3 covers 17 residues. The V gene's germline CDR1 is MDHEN and CDR2 SYDVKM. The CDR3 DNA is TGTGCCAGCAGTCCACCCTATATACAGGGAGCTGGAAACACCATATATTTT. Translating gives CASSPPYIQGAGNTIYF.